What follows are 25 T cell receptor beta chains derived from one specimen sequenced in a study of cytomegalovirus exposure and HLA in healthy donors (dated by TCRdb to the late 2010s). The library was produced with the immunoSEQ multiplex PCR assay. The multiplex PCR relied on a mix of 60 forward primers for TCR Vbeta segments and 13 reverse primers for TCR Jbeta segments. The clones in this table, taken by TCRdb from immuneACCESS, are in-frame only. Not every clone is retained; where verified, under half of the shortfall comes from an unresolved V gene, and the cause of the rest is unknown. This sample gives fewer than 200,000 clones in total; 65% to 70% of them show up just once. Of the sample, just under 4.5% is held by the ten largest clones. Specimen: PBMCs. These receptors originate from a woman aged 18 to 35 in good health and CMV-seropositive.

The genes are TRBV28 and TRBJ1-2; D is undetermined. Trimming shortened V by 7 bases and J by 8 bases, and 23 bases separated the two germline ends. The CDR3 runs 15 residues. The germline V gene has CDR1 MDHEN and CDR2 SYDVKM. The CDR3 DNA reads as TGTGCCAGCACTTACTCAGTCTGGGTTCCGAGGGGCTACACCTTC. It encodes CASTYSVWVPRGYTF.

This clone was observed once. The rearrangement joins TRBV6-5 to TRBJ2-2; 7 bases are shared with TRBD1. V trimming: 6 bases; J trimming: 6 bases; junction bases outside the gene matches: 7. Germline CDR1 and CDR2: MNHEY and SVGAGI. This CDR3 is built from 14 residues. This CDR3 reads CASRPATGPGELFF. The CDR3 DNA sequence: TGTGCCAGCAGACCAGCGACAGGGCCCGGGGAGCTGTTTTTT.

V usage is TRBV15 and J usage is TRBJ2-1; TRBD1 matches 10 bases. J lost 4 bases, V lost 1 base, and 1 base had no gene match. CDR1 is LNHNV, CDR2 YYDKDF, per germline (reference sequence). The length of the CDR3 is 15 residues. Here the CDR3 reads CATSRGTGGYNEQFF. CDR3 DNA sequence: TGTGCCACCAGCAGAGGGACAGGGGGATACAATGAGCAGTTCTTC.

This CDR3 is CASSPSERVQGYTF. The CDR3 nucleotides are TGTGCCAGCTCACCGTCGGAGAGGGTACAGGGCTACACCTTC. This chain links TRBV18 with TRBJ1-2; D gene uncertain. This CDR3 spans 14 amino acids. Germline CDR1 reads KGHSH; CDR2 reads LQKENI. V dropped 3 bases and J dropped 8 bases, with 16 bases sitting between them.

CDR3 residues: CASSLARLAGNEQFF. The CDR3 region has the DNA TGCGCCAGCAGCTTGGCCCGACTAGCGGGTAATGAGCAGTTCTTC. The chain carries TRBV5-1 and TRBJ2-1; 10 positions agree with TRBD2. This CDR3 is built from 15 residues. CDR1 is SGHRS, CDR2 YFSETQ, per germline. After removal of 0 bases from V and 7 bases from J, the junction contained 4 bases not matched to a gene.

The CDR3 is CASRKGQGNGQPQHF. In nucleotides, the CDR3 is TGTGCCAGCAGAAAGGGACAGGGTAATGGTCAGCCCCAGCATTTT. The rearrangement links TRBV6-5 to TRBJ1-5; 9 nucleotides agree with TRBD1. V was clipped by 6 bases and J by 6 bases; unmatched bases: 9. In germline, CDR1 is MNHEY, CDR2 SVGAGI. This CDR3 contains 15 residues.

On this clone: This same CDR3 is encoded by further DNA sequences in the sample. CDR3: CASSILAGVTGELFF. The CDR3 DNA is TGTGCCAGTAGTATTCTGGCGGGAGTTACCGGGGAGCTGTTTTTT. The V gene is TRBV19, the J gene TRBJ2-2; 7 bases align to TRBD2. V gave up 3 bases and J gave up 5 bases; unmatched junction bases: 6. CDR1 LNHDA and CDR2 SQIVND come from the germline V gene (reference sequence). CDR3 length equals 15 residues.

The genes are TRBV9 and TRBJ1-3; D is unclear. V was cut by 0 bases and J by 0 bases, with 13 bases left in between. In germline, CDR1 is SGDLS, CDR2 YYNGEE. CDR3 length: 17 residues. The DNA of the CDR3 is TGTGCCAGCAGCGTAGCTACCGGCGGGCGCTCTGGAAACACCATATATTTT. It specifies CASSVATGGRSGNTIYF.

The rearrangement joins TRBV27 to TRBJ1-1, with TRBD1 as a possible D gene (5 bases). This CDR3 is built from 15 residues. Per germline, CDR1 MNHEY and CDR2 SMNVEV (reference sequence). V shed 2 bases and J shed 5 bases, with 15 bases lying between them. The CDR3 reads CASSLGAFAWTEAFF. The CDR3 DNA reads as TGTGCCAGCAGTTTAGGGGCCTTCGCGTGGACTGAAGCTTTCTTT.

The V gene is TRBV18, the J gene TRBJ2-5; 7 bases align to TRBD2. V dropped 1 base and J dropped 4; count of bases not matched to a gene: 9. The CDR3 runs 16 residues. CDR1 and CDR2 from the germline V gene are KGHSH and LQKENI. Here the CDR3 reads CASSPQAGAEGETQYF. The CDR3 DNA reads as TGTGCCAGCTCACCACAGGCGGGAGCGGAAGGAGAGACCCAGTACTTC.

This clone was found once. This CDR3 reads CASSDPTGGANQAFF. Written as DNA, the CDR3 is TGTGCCAGCAGTGACCCGACAGGGGGCGCAAATCAAGCTTTCTTT. The gene calls are TRBV2 and TRBJ1-1; TRBD1 agrees at 10 bases. Germline lookup yields CDR1 SNHLY and CDR2 FYNNEI. The CDR3 length is 15 residues. With 3 bases clipped from V and 9 bases from J, the junction kept 10 bases outside the gene matches.

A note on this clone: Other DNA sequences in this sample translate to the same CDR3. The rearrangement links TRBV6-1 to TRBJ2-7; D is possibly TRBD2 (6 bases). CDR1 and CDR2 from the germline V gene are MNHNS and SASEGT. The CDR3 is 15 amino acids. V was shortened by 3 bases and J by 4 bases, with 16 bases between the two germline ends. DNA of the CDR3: TGTGCCAGCAGTGAGTGGAGGGGACCTACTTACGAGCAGTACTTC. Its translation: CASSEWRGPTYEQYF.

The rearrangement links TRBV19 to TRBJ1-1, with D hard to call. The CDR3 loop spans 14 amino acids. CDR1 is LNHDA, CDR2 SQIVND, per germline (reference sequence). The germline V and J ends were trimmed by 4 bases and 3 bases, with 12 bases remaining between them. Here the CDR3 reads CASSTHDTYTEAFF. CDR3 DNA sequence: TGTGCCAGTAGTACCCACGACACTTACACTGAAGCTTTCTTT.

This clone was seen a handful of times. The CDR3 spells CASRRGLVDEQFF. The CDR3 coding sequence is TGTGCCAGCAGACGCGGACTAGTTGATGAGCAGTTCTTC. The V and J genes are TRBV7-9 and TRBJ2-1; 7 nucleotides line up with TRBD2. Germline loops: CDR1 SEHNR, CDR2 FQNEAQ (reference sequence). J was trimmed by 8 bases and V by 6 bases; bases with no gene match: 7. The CDR3 has 13 residues.

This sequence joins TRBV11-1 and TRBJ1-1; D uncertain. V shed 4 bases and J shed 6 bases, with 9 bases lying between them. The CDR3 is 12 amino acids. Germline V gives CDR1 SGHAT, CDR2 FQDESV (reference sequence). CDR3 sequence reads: CASSSRLSEAFF. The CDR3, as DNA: TGTGCCAGCAGCTCCAGGTTATCTGAAGCTTTCTTT.

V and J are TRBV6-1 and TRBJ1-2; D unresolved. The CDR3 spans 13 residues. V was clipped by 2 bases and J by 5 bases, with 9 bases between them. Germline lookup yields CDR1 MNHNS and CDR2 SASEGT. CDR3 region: CASSERIAYGYTF. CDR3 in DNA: TGTGCCAGCAGTGAAAGGATAGCTTATGGCTACACCTTC.

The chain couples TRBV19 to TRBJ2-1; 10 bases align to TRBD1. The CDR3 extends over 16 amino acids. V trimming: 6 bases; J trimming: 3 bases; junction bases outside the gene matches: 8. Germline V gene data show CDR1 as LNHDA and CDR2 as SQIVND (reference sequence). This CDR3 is CASSSLGQGFYNEQFF. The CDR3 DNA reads TGTGCCAGTAGCTCCCTGGGACAGGGGTTCTACAATGAGCAGTTCTTC.

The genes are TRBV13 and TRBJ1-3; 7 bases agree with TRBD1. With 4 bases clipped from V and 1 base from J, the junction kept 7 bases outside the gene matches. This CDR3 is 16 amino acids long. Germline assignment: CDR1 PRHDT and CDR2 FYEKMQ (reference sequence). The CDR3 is CASSYRQGLSGNTIYF. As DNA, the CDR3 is TGTGCCAGCAGCTACCGACAGGGCTTGTCTGGAAACACCATATATTTT.

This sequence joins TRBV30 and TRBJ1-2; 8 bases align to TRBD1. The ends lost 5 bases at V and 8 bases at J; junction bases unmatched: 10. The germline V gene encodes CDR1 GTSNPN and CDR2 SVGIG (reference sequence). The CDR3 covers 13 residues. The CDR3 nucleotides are TGTGCCTGGGGACAACAGGGGGGCCTCGGCTACACCTTC. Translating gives CAWGQQGGLGYTF. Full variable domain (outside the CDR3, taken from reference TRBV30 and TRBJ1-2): SQTIHQWPATLVQPVGSPLSLECTVEGTSNPNLYWYRQAAGRGLQLLFYSVGIGQISSEVPQNLSASRPQDRQFILSSKKLLLSDSGFYLCAWGQQGGLGYTFGSGTRLTVV.

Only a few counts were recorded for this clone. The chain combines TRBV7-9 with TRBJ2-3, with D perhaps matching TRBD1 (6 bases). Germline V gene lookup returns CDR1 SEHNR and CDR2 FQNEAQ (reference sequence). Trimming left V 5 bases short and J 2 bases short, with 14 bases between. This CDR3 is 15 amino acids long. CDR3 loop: CASSPGTRVTDTQYF. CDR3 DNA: TGTGCCAGCAGCCCCGGGACAAGAGTCACAGATACGCAGTATTTT.

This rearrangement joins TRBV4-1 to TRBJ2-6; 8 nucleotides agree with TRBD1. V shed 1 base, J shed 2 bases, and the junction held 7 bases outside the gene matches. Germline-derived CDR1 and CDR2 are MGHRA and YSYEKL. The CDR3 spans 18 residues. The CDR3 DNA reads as TGCGCCAGCAGCCAAGGGGGACAGGTGGGGCCTGGGGCCAACGTCCTGACTTTC. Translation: CASSQGGQVGPGANVLTF.

CDR3 in amino acids: CSVESRTPGRSGSTDTQYF. CDR3 DNA: TGCAGCGTTGAAAGTCGGACCCCGGGGAGGTCAGGGAGCACAGATACGCAGTATTTT. The chain carries TRBV29-1 and TRBJ2-3, with D perhaps matching TRBD2 (6 bases). V shed 2 bases and J shed 0 bases, with 24 bases lying between them. The CDR3 spans 19 residues. Germline V CDR1 and CDR2: SQVTM, ANQGSEA.

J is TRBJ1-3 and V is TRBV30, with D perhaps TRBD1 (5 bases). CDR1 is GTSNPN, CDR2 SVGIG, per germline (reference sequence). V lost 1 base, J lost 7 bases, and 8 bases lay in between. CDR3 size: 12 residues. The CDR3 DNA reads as TGTGCCTGGAGTGGGACACATAACACCATATATTTT. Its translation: CAWSGTHNTIYF.

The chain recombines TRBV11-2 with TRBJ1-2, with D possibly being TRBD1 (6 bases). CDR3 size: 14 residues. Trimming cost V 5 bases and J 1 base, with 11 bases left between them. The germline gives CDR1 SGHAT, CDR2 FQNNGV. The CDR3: CASSRTDSNYGYTF. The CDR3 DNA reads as TGTGCCAGCAGCAGAACGGACAGTAACTATGGCTACACCTTC.

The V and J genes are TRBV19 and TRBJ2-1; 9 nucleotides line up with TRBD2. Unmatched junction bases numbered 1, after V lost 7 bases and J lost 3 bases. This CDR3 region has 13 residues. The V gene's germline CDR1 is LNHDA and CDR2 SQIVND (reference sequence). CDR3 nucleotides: TGTGCCAGTAAGCGGGGGGACTACAATGAGCAGTTCTTC. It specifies CASKRGDYNEQFF. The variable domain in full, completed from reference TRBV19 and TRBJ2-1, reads DGGITQSPKYLFRKEGQNVTLSCEQNLNHDAMYWYRQDPGQGLRLIYYSQIVNDFQKGDIAEGYSVSREKKESFPLTVTSAQKNPTAFYLCASKRGDYNEQFFGPGTRLTVL.